The 5 T cell receptor beta chains below come from one sample, sequenced in a study of beta chain features in type 1 diabetes. Every isolated RNA sample was fully reverse transcribed, so sequencing captured expressed TCRB transcripts. Repertoires were generated with immunoSEQ multiplex PCR, while TCRdb's copy carries only in-frame clones and drops some. This sample carries 310,000 or so clones, 7% to 9% of them seen once, and the ten largest clones take roughly 0.44%. Sequenced: central memory CD4+ T cells from blood. All receptors come from a woman under 30 in good health.

This clone was picked up a small number of times. This chain joins TRBV10-2 and TRBJ2-2; the D call may be TRBD1 or TRBD2 (5 bases each). The germline gives CDR1 WSHSY, CDR2 SAAADI. Trimming removed 6 bases from V and 4 bases from J, with 12 bases in between. This CDR3 comprises 14 residues. The CDR3 reads CASSPRGLTGELFF. CDR3 DNA sequence: TGCGCCAGCAGCCCCCGGGGCCTCACCGGGGAGCTGTTTTTT.

This clone was detected only a few times. The chain links TRBV14 to TRBJ2-7, with 14 bases lining up with TRBD2. The CDR3 loop spans 16 amino acids. Germline CDR1 is SGHDN and CDR2 is FVKESK. V dropped 3 bases and J dropped 6; count of bases not matched to a gene: 7. The DNA of the CDR3 is TGTGCCAGCAGCCACTCCGGGACTAGCGGGAGTTTCGAGCAGTACTTC. Translated, it gives CASSHSGTSGSFEQYF.

This clone has only a few counts. V usage is TRBV5-4 and J usage is TRBJ2-2; D is tentatively TRBD1 or TRBD2 (6 bases each). The CDR3 length is 17 residues. Trimming shortened V by 4 bases and J by 5 bases, and 21 bases separated the two germline ends. Per germline, CDR1 SGHNT and CDR2 YYREEE (reference sequence). CDR3 residues: CASSPLLGGGQTGELFF. CDR3 nucleotide sequence: TGTGCCAGCAGCCCATTATTAGGGGGAGGTCAGACCGGGGAGCTGTTTTTT. Combining the CDR3 with reference TRBV5-4 and TRBJ2-2 gives the whole variable domain ETGVTQSPTHLIKTRGQQVTLRCSSQSGHNTVSWYQQALGQGPQFIFQYYREEENGRGNFPPRFSGLQFPNYSSELNVNALELDDSALYLCASSPLLGGGQTGELFFGEGSRLTVL.

The rearrangement joins TRBV11-2 to TRBJ1-3, with D tentatively TRBD1 (5 bases). The CDR3 contains 14 residues. CDR1 and CDR2 (germline): SGHAT, FQNNGV. The V gene lost 5 bases and the J gene lost 0 bases, with 8 bases spanning the gap. CDR3 in amino acids: CASSGGYSGNTIYF. For the CDR3, the DNA is TGTGCCAGCAGCGGGGGGTACTCTGGAAACACCATATATTTT.

V and J are TRBV16 and TRBJ1-5; D unresolved. V was pared by 5 bases and J by 0 bases, with 8 bases between. The V gene's germline CDR1 is KGHSY and CDR2 FQNENV. The CDR3 length is 14 residues. The CDR3 DNA sequence: TGTGCCAGCAGCTGGGGAGCTAGCAATCAGCCCCAGCATTTT. As protein: CASSWGASNQPQHF.